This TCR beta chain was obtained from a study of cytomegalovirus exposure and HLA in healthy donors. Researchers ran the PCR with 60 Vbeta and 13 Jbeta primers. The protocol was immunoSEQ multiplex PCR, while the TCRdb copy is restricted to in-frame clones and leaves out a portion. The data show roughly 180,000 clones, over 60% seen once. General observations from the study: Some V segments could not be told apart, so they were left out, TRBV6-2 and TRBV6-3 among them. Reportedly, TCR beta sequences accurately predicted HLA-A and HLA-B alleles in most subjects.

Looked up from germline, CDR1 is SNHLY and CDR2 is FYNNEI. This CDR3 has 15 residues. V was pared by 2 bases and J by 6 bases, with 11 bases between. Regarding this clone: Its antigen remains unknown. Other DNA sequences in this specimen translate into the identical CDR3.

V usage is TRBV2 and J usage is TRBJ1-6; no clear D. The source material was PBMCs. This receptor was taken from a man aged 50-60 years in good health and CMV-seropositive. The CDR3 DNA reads TGTGCCAGCAGTGAAAAGCTGCGGTCTAATTCACCCCTCCACTTT. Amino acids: CASSEKLRSNSPLHF.